The 12 T cell receptor beta chains below come from one sample, sequenced in a study of CXCR3-negative and CXCR3-positive naive CD8 T cells. Through 5' RACE with UMI labels, the TRB cDNA libraries were prepared. TCRdb re-called the 5' RACE reads and catalogs CDR3 proteins one per entry, DNA excluded. This table holds some 50,000 distinct CDR3 sequences. These TCRs' antigens remain unknown. Study-wide results and limits: CXCR3-positive naive cells had more hydrophobic TRB CDR3s than CXCR3-negative naive cells.

Sequencing input: naive CXCR3+ CD8+ T cells from blood. Subset described: CD45RO-CCR7+CD27+CD95- naive CD8+ T cells expressing CXCR3 (TNR3+). The receptors were gathered from a human donor in good health. Some clones in this sample may be carry-over from other donors' samples.

The chain couples TRBV25-1 to TRBJ2-7. Looked up from germline, CDR1 is MGHDK and CDR2 is SYGVNS. The CDR3 is 14 residues long. The CDR3 spells CASSELHSTYEQYF.

The CDR3 loop reads CASSSLGGTDLNYGYTF. V usage is TRBV7-2 and J usage is TRBJ1-2; TCRdb's assignment of TRBD1 cannot be checked, as there is no DNA. This CDR3 is 17 amino acids long. From germline, CDR1 is SGHTA and CDR2 FQGNSA.

This chain links TRBV9 with TRBJ2-7; the TRBD1 assignment by TCRdb is unverifiable without DNA. Germline loops: CDR1 SGDLS, CDR2 YYNGEE. The CDR3 is 14 residues long. The CDR3: CASSPGTGPYEQYF.

This chain joins TRBV6-2 or TRBV6-3 and TRBJ2-1; TCRdb indicates TRBD1, and absent DNA this call remains unverified. CDR1 and CDR2 (germline): MNHEY, SVGEGT. This CDR3 spans 16 amino acids. The CDR3: CASSYSSGAAYNEQFF.

V usage is TRBV11-2 and J usage is TRBJ2-7. There are 13 residues in the CDR3. In germline, CDR1 is SGHAT, CDR2 FQNNGV. The CDR3 loop reads CASSLVEDYEQYF.

The chain has TRBV24-1 and TRBJ1-5; TCRdb designates TRBD1, a call that cannot be tested without DNA. The CDR3 spans 16 residues. The germline V gene has CDR1 KGHDR and CDR2 SFDVKD. CDR3 sequence: CATSAAGFLSNQPQHF.

The chain combines TRBV20-1 with TRBJ2-7. This CDR3 is 15 amino acids long. CDR1 DFQATT and CDR2 SNEGSKA come from the germline V gene (reference sequence). CDR3 residues: CSARDLETSFYEQYF.

This sequence joins TRBV14 and TRBJ2-7; lacking DNA, the TRBD1 call made by TCRdb goes unchecked. The CDR3 is 14 amino acids. From germline, CDR1 is SGHDN and CDR2 FVKESK. CDR3 sequence reads: CASYSTGGPYEQYF.

The chain has TRBV29-1 and TRBJ2-7. The germline CDR1 and CDR2 sequences are SQVTM and ANQGSEA. This CDR3 contains 11 residues. This CDR3 is CSVEQYGEQYF.

The chain links TRBV14 to TRBJ1-1. The CDR3 has 17 amino acids. Germline V gene lookup returns CDR1 SGHDN and CDR2 FVKESK. CDR3 residues: CASSRRASSMDGTEAFF.

The CDR3 is CASSPWGGSYNEQFF. The V gene is TRBV14, the J gene TRBJ2-1; there is no DNA to check the TCRdb D call of TRBD1. Germline V gene sequence: CDR1 SGHDN, CDR2 FVKESK. CDR3 length: 15 residues. The whole variable domain, remainder taken from reference TRBV14 and TRBJ2-1, is EAGVTQFPSHSVIEKGQTVTLRCDPISGHDNLYWYRRVMGKEIKFLLHFVKESKQDESGMPNNRFLAERTGGTYSTLKVQPAELEDSGVYFCASSPWGGSYNEQFFGPGTRLTVL.

The chain employs TRBV5-6 and TRBJ2-3; absent DNA, TCRdb's TRBD2 call cannot be checked. The CDR3 contains 18 residues. Germline V gives CDR1 SGHDT, CDR2 YYEEEE. CDR3 region: CASSLAVAARLLTDTQYF.